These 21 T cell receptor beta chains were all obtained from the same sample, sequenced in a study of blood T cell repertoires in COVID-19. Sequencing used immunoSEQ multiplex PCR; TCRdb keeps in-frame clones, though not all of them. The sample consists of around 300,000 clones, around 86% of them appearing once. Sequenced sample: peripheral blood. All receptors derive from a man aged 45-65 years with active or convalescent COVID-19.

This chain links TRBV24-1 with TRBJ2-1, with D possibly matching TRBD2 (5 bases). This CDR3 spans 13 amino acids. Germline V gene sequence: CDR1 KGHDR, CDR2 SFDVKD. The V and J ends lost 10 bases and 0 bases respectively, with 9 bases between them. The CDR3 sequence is CATGRDSYNEQFF. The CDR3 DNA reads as TGTGCCACGGGCCGGGACTCCTACAATGAGCAGTTCTTC.

The CDR3 sequence: CASSGRESVSNEQFF. The CDR3 DNA is TGTGCCAGCAGCGGGCGGGAGTCGGTTAGCAATGAGCAGTTCTTC. The rearrangement links TRBV9 to TRBJ2-1; 7 positions agree with TRBD2. V lost 3 bases to trimming and J lost 6 bases; unmatched junction nucleotides: 9. The CDR3 covers 15 residues. Germline loops: CDR1 SGDLS, CDR2 YYNGEE.

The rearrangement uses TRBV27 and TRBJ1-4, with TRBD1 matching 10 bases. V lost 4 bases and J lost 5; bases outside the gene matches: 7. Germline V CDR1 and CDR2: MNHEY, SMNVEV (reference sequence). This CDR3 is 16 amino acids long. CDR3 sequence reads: CASSSTSGQGNEKLFF. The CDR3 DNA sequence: TGTGCCAGCAGTTCGACCTCGGGACAGGGGAATGAAAAACTGTTTTTT.

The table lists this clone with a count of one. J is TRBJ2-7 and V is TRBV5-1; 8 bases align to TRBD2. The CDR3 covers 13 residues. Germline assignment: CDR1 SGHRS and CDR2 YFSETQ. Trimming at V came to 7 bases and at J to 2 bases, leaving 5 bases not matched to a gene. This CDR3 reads CASRLAGAYEQYF. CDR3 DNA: TGCGCCAGCCGCCTAGCGGGCGCCTACGAGCAGTACTTC. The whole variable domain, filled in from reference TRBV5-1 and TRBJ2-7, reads KAGVTQTPRYLIKTRGQQVTLSCSPISGHRSVSWYQQTPGQGLQFLFEYFSETQRNKGNFPGRFSGRQFSNSRSEMNVSTLELGDSALYLCASRLAGAYEQYFGPGTRLTVT.

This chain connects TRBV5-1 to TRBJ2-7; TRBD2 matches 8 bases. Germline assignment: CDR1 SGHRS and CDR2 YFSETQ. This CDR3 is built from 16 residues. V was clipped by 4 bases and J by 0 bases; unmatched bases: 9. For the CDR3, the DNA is TGCGCCAGCAGCCCCGGAGGCGGGAGGCCCTCCTACGAGCAGTACTTC. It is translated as CASSPGGGRPSYEQYF.

The CDR3 DNA sequence: TGTGCCAGCACCCGGACAGGGGTTTGGGAGACCCAGTACTTC. It yields the protein CASTRTGVWETQYF. The chain is built from TRBV2 and TRBJ2-5, with 9 bases identical to TRBD1. CDR3 size: 14 residues. CDR1 SNHLY and CDR2 FYNNEI come from the germline V gene. Germline trimming cut 7 bases from V and 5 bases from J; bases unmatched to any gene: 8.

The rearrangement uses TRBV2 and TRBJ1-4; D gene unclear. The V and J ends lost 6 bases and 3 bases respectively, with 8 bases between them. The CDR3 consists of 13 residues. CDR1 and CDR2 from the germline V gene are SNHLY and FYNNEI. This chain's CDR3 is CASRPGSNEKLFF. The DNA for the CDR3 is TGTGCCAGCAGGCCGGGATCTAATGAAAAACTGTTTTTT.

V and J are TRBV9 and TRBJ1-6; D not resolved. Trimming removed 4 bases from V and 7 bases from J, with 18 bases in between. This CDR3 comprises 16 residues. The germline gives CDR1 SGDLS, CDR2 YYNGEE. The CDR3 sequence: CASSPRGSGGNSPLHF. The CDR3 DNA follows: TGTGCCAGCAGCCCCCGAGGTTCCGGCGGGAATTCACCCCTCCACTTT.

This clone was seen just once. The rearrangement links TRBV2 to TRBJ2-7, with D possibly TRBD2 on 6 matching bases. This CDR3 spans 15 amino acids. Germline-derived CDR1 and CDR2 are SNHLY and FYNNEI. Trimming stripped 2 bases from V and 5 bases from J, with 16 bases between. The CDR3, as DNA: TGTGCCAGCAGTGAACGAACGGGAGAGAAAGACGAGCAGTACTTC. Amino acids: CASSERTGEKDEQYF.

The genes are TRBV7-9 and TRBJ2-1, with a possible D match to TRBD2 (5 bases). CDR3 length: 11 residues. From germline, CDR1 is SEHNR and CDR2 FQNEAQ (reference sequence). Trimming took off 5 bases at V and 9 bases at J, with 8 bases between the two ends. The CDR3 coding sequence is TGTGCCAGCAGCCCGGGGTCTGAGCAGTTCTTC. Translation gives CASSPGSEQFF.

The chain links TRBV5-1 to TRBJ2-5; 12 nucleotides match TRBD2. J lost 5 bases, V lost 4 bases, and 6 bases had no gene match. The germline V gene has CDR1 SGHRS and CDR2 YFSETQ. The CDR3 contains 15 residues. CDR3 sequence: CASSETSGSVETQYF. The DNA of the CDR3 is TGCGCCAGCAGCGAGACTAGCGGGAGCGTCGAGACCCAGTACTTC.

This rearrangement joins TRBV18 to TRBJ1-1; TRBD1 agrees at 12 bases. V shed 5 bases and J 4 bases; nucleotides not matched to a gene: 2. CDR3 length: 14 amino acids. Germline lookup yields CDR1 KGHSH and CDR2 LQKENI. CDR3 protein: CASSGDRGLTEAFF. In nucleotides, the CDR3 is TGTGCCAGCTCAGGGGACAGGGGGCTCACTGAAGCTTTCTTT.

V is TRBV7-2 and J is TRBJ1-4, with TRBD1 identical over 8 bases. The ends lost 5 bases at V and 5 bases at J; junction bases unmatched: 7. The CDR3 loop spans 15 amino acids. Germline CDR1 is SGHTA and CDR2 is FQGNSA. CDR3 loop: CASSPRTGSNEKLFF. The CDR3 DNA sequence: TGTGCCAGCAGCCCCAGGACAGGGTCAAATGAAAAACTGTTTTTT. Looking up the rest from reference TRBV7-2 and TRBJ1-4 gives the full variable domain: GAGVSQSPSNKVTEKGKDVELRCDPISGHTALYWYRQSLGQGLEFLIYFQGNSAPDKSGLPSDRFSAERTGGSVSTLTIQRTQQEDSAVYLCASSPRTGSNEKLFFGSGTQLSVL.

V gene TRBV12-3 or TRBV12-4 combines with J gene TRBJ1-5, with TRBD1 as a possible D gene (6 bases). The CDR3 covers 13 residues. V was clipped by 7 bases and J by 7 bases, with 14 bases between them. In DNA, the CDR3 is TGTGCCAGCACTAAGGACAGCCCGCAGCCCCAGCATTTT. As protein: CASTKDSPQPQHF.

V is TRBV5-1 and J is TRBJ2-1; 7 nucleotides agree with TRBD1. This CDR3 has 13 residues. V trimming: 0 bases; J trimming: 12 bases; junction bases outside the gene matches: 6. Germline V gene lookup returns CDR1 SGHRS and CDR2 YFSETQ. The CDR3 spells CASSLEGDSLQFF. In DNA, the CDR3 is TGCGCCAGCAGCTTGGAAGGGGACAGCTTGCAGTTCTTC. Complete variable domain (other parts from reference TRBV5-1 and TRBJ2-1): KAGVTQTPRYLIKTRGQQVTLSCSPISGHRSVSWYQQTPGQGLQFLFEYFSETQRNKGNFPGRFSGRQFSNSRSEMNVSTLELGDSALYLCASSLEGDSLQFFGPGTRLTVL.

The CDR3 reads CASSLASIRAYGYTF. The CDR3 bases are TGTGCCAGCAGCTTGGCCTCGATCAGGGCCTATGGCTACACCTTC. This sequence joins TRBV5-4 and TRBJ1-2; TRBD1 might be the D (5 bases). V lost 0 bases and J lost 4, with 13 bases in between. Germline V lookup: CDR1 SGHNT, CDR2 YYREEE (reference sequence). The CDR3 extends over 15 amino acids.

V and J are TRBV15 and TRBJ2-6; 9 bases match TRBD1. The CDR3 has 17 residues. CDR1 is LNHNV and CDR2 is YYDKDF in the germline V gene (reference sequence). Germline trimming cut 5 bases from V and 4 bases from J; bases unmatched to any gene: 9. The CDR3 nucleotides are TGTGCCACCAGCGGGGGACAGGGCCGGACCGGGGCCAACGTCCTGACTTTC. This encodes CATSGGQGRTGANVLTF. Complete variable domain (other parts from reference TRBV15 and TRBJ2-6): DAMVIQNPRYQVTQFGKPVTLSCSQTLNHNVMYWYQQKSSQAPKLLFHYYDKDFNNEADTPDNFQSRRPNTSFCFLDIRSPGLGDTAMYLCATSGGQGRTGANVLTFGAGSRLTVL.

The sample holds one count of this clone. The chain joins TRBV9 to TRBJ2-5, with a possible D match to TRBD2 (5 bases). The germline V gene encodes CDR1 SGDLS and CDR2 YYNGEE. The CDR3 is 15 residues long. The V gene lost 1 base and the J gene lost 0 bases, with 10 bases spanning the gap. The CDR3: CASSVTSSNQETQYF. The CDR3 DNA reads TGTGCCAGCAGCGTAACCTCTAGCAACCAAGAGACCCAGTACTTC.

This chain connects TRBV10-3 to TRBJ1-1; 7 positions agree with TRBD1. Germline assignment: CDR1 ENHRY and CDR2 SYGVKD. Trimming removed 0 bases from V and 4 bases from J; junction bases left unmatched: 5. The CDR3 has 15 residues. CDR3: CAISESLTGATEAFF. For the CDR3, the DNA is TGTGCCATCAGTGAGTCGCTAACAGGGGCCACTGAAGCTTTCTTT.

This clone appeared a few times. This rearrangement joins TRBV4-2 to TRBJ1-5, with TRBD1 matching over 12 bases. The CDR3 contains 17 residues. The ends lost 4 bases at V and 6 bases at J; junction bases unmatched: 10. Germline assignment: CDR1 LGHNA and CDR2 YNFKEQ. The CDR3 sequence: CASSPVGTGGVRQPQHF. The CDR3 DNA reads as TGTGCCAGCAGCCCCGTCGGGACAGGGGGCGTCCGTCAGCCCCAGCATTTT.

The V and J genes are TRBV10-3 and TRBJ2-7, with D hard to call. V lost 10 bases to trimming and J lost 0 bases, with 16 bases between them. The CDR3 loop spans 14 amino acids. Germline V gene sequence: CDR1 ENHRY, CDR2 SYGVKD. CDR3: CATAGRLSSYEQYF. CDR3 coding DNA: TGTGCCACCGCCGGTCGCCTTTCCTCCTACGAGCAGTACTTC.